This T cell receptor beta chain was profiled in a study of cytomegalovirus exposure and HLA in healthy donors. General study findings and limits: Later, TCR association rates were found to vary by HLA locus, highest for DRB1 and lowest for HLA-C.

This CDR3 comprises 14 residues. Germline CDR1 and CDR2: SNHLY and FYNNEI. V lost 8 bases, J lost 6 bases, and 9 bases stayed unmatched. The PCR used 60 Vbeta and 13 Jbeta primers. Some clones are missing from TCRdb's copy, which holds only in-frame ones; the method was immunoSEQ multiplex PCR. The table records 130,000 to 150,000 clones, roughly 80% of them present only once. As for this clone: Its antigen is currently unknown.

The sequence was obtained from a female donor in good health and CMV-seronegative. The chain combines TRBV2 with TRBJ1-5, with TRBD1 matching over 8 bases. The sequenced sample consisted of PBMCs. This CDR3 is CASSGRGQAQPQHF. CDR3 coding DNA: TGTGCCAGCTCGGGCAGGGGGCAGGCTCAGCCCCAGCATTTT.